Each of the 18 T cell receptor beta chains below was sequenced from the same sample in a study of T cell clonality in common variable immunodeficiency (dated by TCRdb to between 2015 and 2017). The library was made by the immunoSEQ multiplex PCR assay. TCRdb stores this immuneACCESS table with in-frame sequences only. Part of the clones is absent; in the studies checked, under half of the shortfall reflects unresolved V genes, and no reason is known for the rest. The table gives over 4,500 clones for this sample, with none occurring only once. The top ten clones comprise approximately 15% of the sample. The full study reports these points: CVID TCRbeta sequences reportedly showed fewer deletions and N-nucleotide insertions and lacked highly modified clones with 13 or more V deletions.

These receptors' antigens are unknown. The specimen was peripheral blood mononuclear cells. The source of these receptors is a human donor with common variable immunodeficiency.

By share, this clone counts as medium-sized (0.01 to 0.1%). The DNA ends 3 residues before the CDR3 does, and the rest of the CDR3 is filled in from the germline J gene. V gene TRBV12-3 or TRBV12-4 combines with J gene TRBJ2-7; D unclear. This CDR3 has 13 residues. Trimming removed 3 bases at V and 3 bases at J, with 9 bases between. The CDR3 sequence: CASSFGPFYEQYF. CDR3 bases read: TGTGCCAGCAGTTTTGGGCCGTTCTACGAG.

This clone was picked up a small number of times. The CDR3 end falls 3 residues outside the read, so it is completed with the germline J gene. The chain joins TRBV7-2 to TRBJ1-1, with 7 bases matching TRBD1. This CDR3 spans 15 amino acids. Unmatched junction bases numbered 6, after V lost 0 bases and J lost 5 bases. Germline-derived CDR1 and CDR2 are SGHTA and FQGNSA. Incomplete CDR3 DNA: TGTGCCAGCAGCTTAGCGTCAGGGGGATCGACTGAA. Its protein is CASSLASGGSTE. The entire CDR3 is CASSLASGGSTEAFF.

This clone was picked up a small number of times. The read is 3 residues too short to cover the CDR3 end, so that end is filled in from the germline J gene. The rearrangement joins TRBV7-2 to TRBJ2-3, with 7 positions matching TRBD1. The CDR3 is 12 amino acids. The germline CDR1 and CDR2 sequences are SGHTA and FQGNSA. The DNA read from the CDR3 is TGTGCCAGCAGCACCTTACAGGGGTCG. Translation gives CASSTLQGS. The whole CDR3 protein is CASSTLQGSQYF.

Relative to its sample, this clone is medium-sized. The read finishes 3 residues shy of the CDR3 end, and the germline J gene is used to complete it. J is TRBJ2-3 and V is TRBV5-1, with 7 bases matching TRBD1. The CDR3 is 15 amino acids. From germline, CDR1 is SGHRS and CDR2 YFSETQ. V dropped 6 bases and J dropped 6; count of bases not matched to a gene: 13. The CDR3 here is CASTPVTGFEDTQYF. CDR3 bases read: TGCGCCAGCACCCCCGTGACAGGGTTCGAGGATACG. Combining the CDR3 with reference TRBV5-1 and TRBJ2-3 gives the whole variable domain KAGVTQTPRYLIKTRGQQVTLSCSPISGHRSVSWYQQTPGQGLQFLFEYFSETQRNKGNFPGRFSGRQFSNSRSEMNVSTLELGDSALYLCASTPVTGFEDTQYFGPGTRLTVL.

Concerning this clone: The CDR3 end falls 3 residues outside the read, so it is completed with the germline J gene. Other DNA sequences in the same sample also yield this CDR3. The chain has TRBV7-7 and TRBJ2-1, with unresolved D. The length of the CDR3 is 15 residues. Trimming removed 5 bases from V and 0 bases from J, with 11 bases in between. The germline V gene has CDR1 SSHAT and CDR2 FNYEAQ (reference sequence). This CDR3 is CASSRTTSSYNEQFF. CDR3 bases read: TGTGCCAGCAGCCGTACTACCAGCTCCTACAATGAG.

On this clone: The read terminates 3 residues ahead of where the CDR3 ends, so the germline J gene completes it. The chain couples TRBV19 to TRBJ2-2; 9 bases are shared with TRBD1. Germline loops: CDR1 LNHDA, CDR2 SQIVND (reference sequence). The CDR3 is 15 amino acids. Losses at the gene ends were 9 bases for V and 4 bases for J; bases not matched to a gene: 9. CDR3 loop: CASASRDRATGELFF. The sequenced part of the CDR3 DNA is TGTGCCAGCGCAAGCCGGGACAGGGCCACCGGGGAG.

This clone was seen only a few times. Sequencing ends 3 residues short of the CDR3 end; the germline J gene provides the rest. The chain couples TRBV11-2 to TRBJ2-1; the D is unclear. Germline-derived CDR1 and CDR2 are SGHAT and FQNNGV. The V end lost 1 base, the J end lost 0 bases, and 7 bases lay between the germline ends. The CDR3 length is 15 residues. Incomplete CDR3 DNA: TGTGCCAGCAGCTTAGTGACTCTCTCCTACAATGAG. Translating it yields CASSLVTLSYNE. The full CDR3 protein reads CASSLVTLSYNEQFF.

This clone has at least ten counts. Read data end 3 residues before the CDR3 end; the end is taken from the germline J gene. The chain couples TRBV12-3 or TRBV12-4 to TRBJ1-6, with 7 positions matching TRBD1. V trimming: 6 bases; J trimming: 11 bases; junction bases outside the gene matches: 7. This CDR3 comprises 13 residues. CDR3 residues: CASRSDRATPLHF. CDR3 DNA, as far as it was read: TGTGCCAGCAGGTCCGACAGGGCGACACCC.

Notes on this clone: From the germline J gene comes the end of the CDR3, since the read stops 3 residues before it. The V gene is TRBV20-1, the J gene TRBJ2-1, with 8 bases aligning to TRBD2. This CDR3 is 15 amino acids long. Germline CDR1 reads DFQATT; CDR2 reads SNEGSKA (reference sequence). Unmatched junction bases numbered 12, after V lost 5 bases and J lost 6 bases. CDR3 in amino acids: CSASIGGLGSNEQFF. CDR3 DNA, as far as it was read: TGCAGTGCTTCCATTGGGGGACTAGGCTCCAATGAG.

In its sample, this clone was seen a few times. Read sequence stops 3 residues before the CDR3 end, and the germline J gene provides the missing end. The V and J genes are TRBV5-6 and TRBJ2-7, with D perhaps matching TRBD1 (7 bases). The V and J ends lost 4 bases and 2 bases respectively, with 13 bases between them. The CDR3 spans 14 residues. CDR1 SGHDT and CDR2 YYEEEE come from the germline V gene. The CDR3 sequence: CASSPGDRAYEQYF. CDR3 bases read: TGTGCCAGCAGCCCGGGGGACAGAGCCTACGAG.

This clone showed up many times. CDR3 sequence reads: CSVERAGASEQYF. The covered CDR3 bases are TGCAGCGTTGAAAGGGCAGGGGCCTCCGAG. The J gene is TRBJ2-7, the V gene TRBV29-1; tentative D call: TRBD1 (6 bases). The CDR3 end falls 3 residues outside the read, so it is completed with the germline J gene. The V end was cut by 2 bases, the J end by 6 bases, with 14 bases between. Germline-derived CDR1 and CDR2 are SQVTM and ANQGSEA. This CDR3 region has 13 residues.

This clone was detected only a few times. The CDR3 end is not reached by the read, which stops 3 residues before it; the germline J gene fills it in. V gene TRBV7-9 combines with J gene TRBJ2-3; maybe TRBD2 (5 bases). V lost 1 base to trimming and J lost 6 bases, with 14 bases between them. In germline, CDR1 is SEHNR, CDR2 FQNEAQ (reference sequence). The CDR3 has 15 residues. Incomplete CDR3 DNA: TGTGCCAGCAGCTTAGGTTTTGGCGGAGGCGATACG. Its protein is CASSLGFGGGDT. The whole CDR3 is CASSLGFGGGDTQYF.

Note on this clone: Sequencing ends 3 residues short of the CDR3 end; the germline J gene provides the rest. The chain uses TRBV18 and TRBJ2-7; 9 positions match TRBD1. From germline, CDR1 is KGHSH and CDR2 LQKENI. The CDR3 consists of 17 residues. V dropped 3 bases and J dropped 6; count of bases not matched to a gene: 15. CDR3 region: CASSPNIPGQGLGEQYF. The DNA read from the CDR3 is TGTGCCAGCTCACCCAATATTCCGGGACAGGGTCTCGGCGAG.

This clone has more than one count but fewer than ten. Sequencing ends 3 residues short of the CDR3 end; the germline J gene provides the rest. The rearrangement uses TRBV18 and TRBJ1-4; 7 bases map to TRBD1. This CDR3 has 15 amino acids. V lost 6 bases and J lost 3; bases outside the gene matches: 7. Germline V gene data show CDR1 as KGHSH and CDR2 as LQKENI. CDR3 residues: CASSLTGTANEKLFF. CDR3 bases read: TGTGCCAGCTCCCTAACCGGGACAGCTAATGAAAAA.

This clone was seen repeatedly, ten times or more. The sequence runs out 3 residues before the end of the CDR3; the remainder is reconstructed from the germline J gene. The V call is TRBV19, the J call TRBJ1-5, with D possibly matching TRBD1 (5 bases). V shed 6 bases and J shed 4 bases, with 7 bases lying between them. The CDR3 covers 12 residues. Germline V gene data show CDR1 as LNHDA and CDR2 as SQIVND (reference sequence). The CDR3 sequence is CASRDTNQPQHF. CDR3 DNA (partial): TGTGCCAGTAGGGACACTAATCAGCCC.

As regards this clone: The read finishes 3 residues shy of the CDR3 end, and the germline J gene is used to complete it. V gene TRBV20-1 combines with J gene TRBJ1-3; maybe TRBD1 (6 bases). V lost 5 bases and J lost 2, with 13 bases in between. Germline CDR1 is DFQATT and CDR2 is SNEGSKA (reference sequence). The CDR3 extends over 14 amino acids. The sequenced CDR3 bases are TGCAGTGCTCTATTTGAGGGGGCTGGAAACACC. It codes for CSALFEGAGNT. Given in full, the CDR3 is CSALFEGAGNTIYF.

This clone has ten or more counts. The CDR3 end falls 3 residues outside the read, so it is completed with the germline J gene. The chain couples TRBV5-6 to TRBJ1-2; D ambiguous. The CDR3 has 15 residues. The germline CDR1 and CDR2 sequences are SGHDT and YYEEEE. CDR3 DNA, as far as it was read: TGTGCCAGCAGCGAAAGCGGTATTCTAATGGGCGGC. Encoded protein: CASSESGILMGG. The whole CDR3 sequence reads CASSESGILMGGYTF. The variable domain in full, with the rest retrieved from reference TRBV5-6 and TRBJ1-2, is DAGVTQSPTHLIKTRGQQVTLRCSPKSGHDTVSWYQQALGQGPQFIFQYYEEEERQRGNFPDRFSGHQFPNYSSELNVNALLLGDSALYLCASSESGILMGGYTFGSGTRLTVV.

The table lists this clone with many counts. From the germline J gene comes the end of the CDR3, since the read stops 3 residues before it. The rearrangement links TRBV28 to TRBJ2-5; tentatively, D is TRBD2 (7 bases). V lost 6 bases, J lost 4 bases, and 15 bases lay in between. Germline V CDR1 and CDR2: MDHEN, SYDVKM. This CDR3 is built from 14 residues. The CDR3 sequence: CASSRGGEVETQYF. The CDR3 bases that were read are TGTGCCAGCAGCAGAGGGGGGGAGGTAGAGACC.